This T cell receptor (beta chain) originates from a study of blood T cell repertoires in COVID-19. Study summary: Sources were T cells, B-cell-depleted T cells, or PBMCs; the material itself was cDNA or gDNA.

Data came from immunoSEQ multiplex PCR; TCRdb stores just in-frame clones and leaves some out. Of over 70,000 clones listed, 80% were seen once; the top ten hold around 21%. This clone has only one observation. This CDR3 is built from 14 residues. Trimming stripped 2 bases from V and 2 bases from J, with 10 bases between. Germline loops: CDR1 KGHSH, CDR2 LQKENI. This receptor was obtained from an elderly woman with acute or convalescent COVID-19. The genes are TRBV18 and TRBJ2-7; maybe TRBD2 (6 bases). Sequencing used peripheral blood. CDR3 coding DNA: TGTGCCAGCTCACCAGCGGGAAAAGCCTACGAGCAGTACTTC. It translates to CASSPAGKAYEQYF.